This TCR beta chain was captured by sequencing in a study of cytomegalovirus exposure and HLA in healthy donors. Turning to the study itself: About 80 million unique TCRs from HLA-typed donors made up an early data release.

A multiplex PCR was run with 60 Vbeta primers and 13 Jbeta primers. Some clones are missing from TCRdb's copy, which holds only in-frame ones; the method was immunoSEQ multiplex PCR. The sample lists tens of thousands of clones, just under 80% occurring once. This CDR3 has 15 residues. J lost 3 bases, V lost 7 bases, and 7 bases had no gene match. Germline CDR1 and CDR2: WSHSY and SAAADI. Whole-study results and caveats: Most TCR beta V segments were productive about 90% or about 30% of the time in an earlier analysis. DRB1 showed the most TCR associations and HLA-C the fewest in a later analysis, as rates varied by HLA locus.

As for this clone: Its matching antigen is unknown.

The chain uses TRBV10-2 and TRBJ2-3; 10 bases fit TRBD1. The source is a male donor in good health and CMV-seropositive. The sequenced sample was PBMCs. CDR3 sequence: CASKRRQGATDTQYF. The DNA for the CDR3 is TGCGCCAGCAAGCGTCGACAGGGGGCGACAGATACGCAGTATTTT.